One and the same sample provided the 10 T cell receptor beta chains below, sequenced in a study of cytomegalovirus exposure and HLA in healthy donors. Researchers ran the PCR with 60 Vbeta and 13 Jbeta primers. Only in-frame clones appear in the TCRdb table, and some are missing; sequencing was by immunoSEQ multiplex PCR. The sample has roughly 160,000 clones, roughly 77% seen once. The source material was PBMCs. The origin of the receptors is a woman aged 45-60 years in good health and CMV-seropositive.

The rearrangement links TRBV28 to TRBJ2-5, with TRBD2 matching 12 bases. Germline V gene data show CDR1 as MDHEN and CDR2 as SYDVKM. Trimming took 3 bases from V and 1 from J; bases not matched to a gene: 15. The CDR3 extends over 20 amino acids. The CDR3 bases are TGTGCCAGCAGTTTCCCGACGATACGACTAGCGGGGGACCCCCAAGAGACCCAGTACTTC. Its protein product is CASSFPTIRLAGDPQETQYF.

The rearrangement links TRBV7-9 to TRBJ1-3, with unresolved D. The V gene lost 5 bases and the J gene lost 2 bases, with 10 bases spanning the gap. The CDR3 covers 14 residues. Germline V gives CDR1 SEHNR, CDR2 FQNEAQ (reference sequence). The DNA for the CDR3 is TGTGCCAGCAGCCATCAAACAACTGGAAACACCATATATTTT. This translates into CASSHQTTGNTIYF.

A single count supports this clone. This chain joins TRBV28 and TRBJ1-2; D not certain. This CDR3 has 14 amino acids. Trimming took off 5 bases at V and 2 bases at J, with 12 bases between the two ends. Looked up from germline, CDR1 is MDHEN and CDR2 is SYDVKM. This CDR3 is CASSLPPGNYGYTF. The CDR3 coding sequence is TGTGCCAGCAGTCTCCCCCCCGGGAACTATGGCTACACCTTC.

This clone was counted once. The chain is built from TRBV10-3 and TRBJ1-1, with 8 bases lining up with TRBD1. V lost 0 bases, J lost 1 base, and 10 bases stayed unmatched. Germline CDR1 ENHRY, CDR2 SYGVKD. The CDR3 is 18 amino acids. Here the CDR3 DNA reads TGTGCCATCAGTGAGTCAGAACTCCAGGGGGCGGGGAACACTGAAGCTTTCTTT. It yields the protein CAISESELQGAGNTEAFF.

The chain carries TRBV6-1 and TRBJ2-5; TRBD1 aligns across 8 bases. V gave up 9 bases and J gave up 3 bases; unmatched junction bases: 12. Looked up from germline, CDR1 is MNHNS and CDR2 is SASEGT. This CDR3 contains 15 residues. CDR3 protein: CASYLGQGLEETQYF. CDR3 in DNA: TGTGCCAGTTACTTAGGACAGGGACTGGAAGAGACCCAGTACTTC.

This clone appeared a few times. The rearrangement uses TRBV11-2 and TRBJ1-2; D gene unclear. Germline lookup yields CDR1 SGHAT and CDR2 FQNNGV. The CDR3 runs to 14 residues. Between the trimmed V and J ends, which lost 0 bases and 8 bases, there was a span of 13 bases. The CDR3 reads CASSLDAGVLGYTF. CDR3 DNA: TGTGCCAGCAGCTTAGATGCCGGGGTCTTGGGCTACACCTTC.

This clone came up a few times. The chain couples TRBV5-8 to TRBJ2-1; 9 nucleotides match TRBD1. Trimming removed 4 bases from V and 0 bases from J; junction bases left unmatched: 5. The CDR3 runs to 16 residues. Looked up from germline, CDR1 is SGHTS and CDR2 is YDEGEE. The CDR3 reads CASSRMGQGSYNEQFF. In DNA form, the CDR3 reads TGTGCCAGCAGCCGAATGGGACAGGGCTCCTACAATGAGCAGTTCTTC.

The CDR3 loop is CASSLDGTSSYEQYF. In DNA form, the CDR3 reads TGTGCCAGCAGCCTAGACGGGACTAGCTCCTACGAGCAGTACTTC. V is TRBV7-2 and J is TRBJ2-7; 8 nucleotides match TRBD2. After removal of 5 bases from V and 0 bases from J, the junction contained 6 bases not matched to a gene. Germline V gives CDR1 SGHTA, CDR2 FQGNSA. The CDR3 sequence is 15 residues long.

This chain joins TRBV15 and TRBJ1-5; 10 bases fit TRBD1. Trimming cost V 3 bases and J 7 bases; bases outside gene matches: 9. Looked up from germline, CDR1 is LNHNV and CDR2 is YYDKDF (reference sequence). The CDR3 runs 16 residues. The DNA for the CDR3 is TGTGCCACCAGCAGGGGCCGACAGGGGGCAAGACAGCCCCAGCATTTT. This codes for CATSRGRQGARQPQHF.

V and J are TRBV6-6 and TRBJ1-6; tentative D call: TRBD1 (5 bases). Germline CDR1 reads MNHNY; CDR2 reads SVGAGI (reference sequence). V was trimmed by 3 bases and J by 2 bases, leaving 11 bases between them. This CDR3 region has 16 residues. The CDR3, as DNA: TGTGCCAGCAGTTATTCACAGGAGACCTATAATTCACCCCTCCACTTT. It yields the protein CASSYSQETYNSPLHF.